There are a few counts of the clone carrying this T cell receptor (beta chain). No antigen is known for it. A single record per CDR3 protein comes from TCRdb applying MiXCR to the 5' RACE reads. The sample has around 480,000 distinct CDR3 sequences, 13% to 15% seen once. This sample is drawn from a study of identical twins. Findings and limits, study-wide: Partial confounding of zero-insertion analyses by invariant MAIT and iNKT cells was possible. In drawing conclusions, the study used cross-sectional statistical analysis and did not follow the same donors. Reduced insertions were recorded for abundant cord blood beta clonotypes, with no such pattern in memory repertoires.

This sample was shared with a second study, whose subject was yellow fever vaccine responses in identical twins.

The clonotype comes from a woman under 30 in good health. The specimen sequenced was CD4+ T cells sorted from blood.

CDR3 in amino acids: CASRGRTNSPLHF. CDR3 nucleotides: TGTGCCAGCAGGGGACGTACTAATTCACCCCTCCACTTT. This chain joins TRBV28 and TRBJ1-6; tentative D call: TRBD1 (5 bases). The ends were cut back, 6 bases at V and 6 bases at J, with 9 bases in the middle. The germline CDR1 and CDR2 sequences are MDHEN and SYDVKM. The CDR3 has 13 residues.